These 17 T cell receptor beta chains share one sample of origin, sequenced in a study of blood T cell repertoires in COVID-19. The table came from immunoSEQ multiplex PCR; TCRdb's copy has only in-frame clones and leaves some out. The sample yields some 100,000 clones, around 93% seen once. The sample was peripheral blood. The receptors originated from a man aged 50-60 years with acute or convalescent COVID-19.

The gene calls are TRBV27 and TRBJ1-4; D not certain. There are 16 residues in the CDR3. The germline V and J ends were trimmed by 5 bases and 7 bases, with 20 bases remaining between them. The germline gives CDR1 MNHEY, CDR2 SMNVEV (reference sequence). The CDR3 nucleotides read TGTGCCAGCAGTCGCGACTGGGCGGGTGAGAGTGAAAAACTGTTTTTT. Its protein product is CASSRDWAGESEKLFF.

The chain is built from TRBV3-1 (or the pseudogene TRBV3-2) and TRBJ1-4, with D unresolved. Germline V CDR1 and CDR2: LGHDT, YNNKEL (reference sequence). This CDR3 has 14 residues. Deletions cut 4 bases from V and 4 bases from J, with 10 bases between. CDR3 protein: CASSLDMSNEKLFF. DNA for the CDR3: TGTGCCAGCAGCCTAGATATGAGTAATGAAAAACTGTTTTTT.

The chain employs TRBV5-6 and TRBJ2-5, with D unresolved. Trimming left V 0 bases short and J 2 bases short, with 14 bases between. CDR1 and CDR2 from the germline V gene are SGHDT and YYEEEE. This CDR3 spans 16 amino acids. CDR3 nucleotide sequence: TGTGCCAGCAGCTTGGCCCTGAACAGACATCAAGAGACCCAGTACTTC. Protein sequence: CASSLALNRHQETQYF.

This chain connects TRBV18 to TRBJ2-1, with 10 positions matching TRBD2. The trim removed 0 bases at V and 8 bases at J, leaving 7 bases unmatched. There are 16 residues in the CDR3. The germline CDR1 and CDR2 sequences are KGHSH and LQKENI. CDR3 region: CASSPPRSAGGDEQFF. CDR3 nucleotides: TGTGCCAGCTCACCACCTCGATCAGCGGGGGGGGATGAGCAGTTCTTC.

The V call is TRBV6-2 or TRBV6-3, the J call TRBJ1-5; D is ambiguous. Trimming removed 5 bases from V and 5 bases from J, with 7 bases in between. The CDR3 length is 12 residues. Per germline, CDR1 MNHEY and CDR2 SVGEGT. DNA of the CDR3: TGTGCCAGCAGTGAGAAAGATCAGCCCCAGCATTTT. Protein sequence: CASSEKDQPQHF.

V gene TRBV5-4 combines with J gene TRBJ1-2; weak D call: TRBD1 (5 bases). V was trimmed by 4 bases and J by 3 bases, leaving 13 bases between them. The CDR3 sequence is 14 residues long. In germline, CDR1 is SGHNT, CDR2 YYREEE (reference sequence). The DNA for the CDR3 is TGTGCCAGCAGCATCCAGGGCTGGGACTATGGCTACACCTTC. Translating gives CASSIQGWDYGYTF.

This sequence joins TRBV7-2 and TRBJ2-7, with TRBD2 matching over 9 bases. The germline V gene encodes CDR1 SGHTA and CDR2 FQGNSA. The V segment lost 3 bases and the J segment 1 base; nucleotides outside the gene matches: 4. The CDR3 has 15 amino acids. DNA for the CDR3: TGTGCCAGCAGCTTGGGCGGGGGGGCTTCCTACGAGCAGTACTTC. Its protein product is CASSLGGGASYEQYF.

The genes are TRBV6-4 and TRBJ1-6; D is uncertain. The germline CDR1 and CDR2 sequences are MRHNA and SNTAGT. V dropped 0 bases and J dropped 14 bases, with 14 bases sitting between them. This CDR3 comprises 14 residues. This chain's CDR3 is CASSDSKLALALHF. DNA of the CDR3: TGTGCCAGCAGTGACTCGAAATTGGCTCTGGCCCTCCACTTT.

The chain employs TRBV27 and TRBJ2-2, with 10 bases lining up with TRBD1. V gave up 5 bases and J gave up 7 bases; unmatched junction bases: 16. From germline, CDR1 is MNHEY and CDR2 SMNVEV (reference sequence). The length of the CDR3 is 18 residues. CDR3 bases: TGTGCCAGCAGTGCGGGTAAAGGAGGGGACAGGGGAATCGGGGAGCTGTTTTTT. This sequence encodes CASSAGKGGDRGIGELFF.

This chain joins TRBV19 and TRBJ1-2, with 8 bases identical to TRBD1. Germline V lookup: CDR1 LNHDA, CDR2 SQIVND (reference sequence). V was pared by 4 bases and J by 4 bases, with 11 bases of the junction left unmatched. This CDR3 region has 16 residues. The CDR3 DNA reads as TGTGCCAGTAGTAATGGGCCCGGACAGGGTGGCTATGGCTACACCTTC. Protein: CASSNGPGQGGYGYTF. The full variable domain, in which reference TRBV19 and TRBJ1-2 provide the parts outside the CDR3, is DGGITQSPKYLFRKEGQNVTLSCEQNLNHDAMYWYRQDPGQGLRLIYYSQIVNDFQKGDIAEGYSVSREKKESFPLTVTSAQKNPTAFYLCASSNGPGQGGYGYTFGSGTRLTVV.

The chain combines TRBV5-5 with TRBJ2-1; TRBD1 matches at 9 bases. V trimming: 2 bases; J trimming: 10 bases; junction bases outside the gene matches: 10. CDR3 length: 15 amino acids. The germline V gene has CDR1 SGHKS and CDR2 YYEKEE (reference sequence). The chain's CDR3 is CASSFLQGARKEQFF. DNA of the CDR3: TGTGCCAGCAGCTTTTTACAGGGGGCGCGTAAGGAGCAGTTCTTC.

This chain joins TRBV28 and TRBJ1-1, with TRBD1 identical over 7 bases. Germline CDR1 reads MDHEN; CDR2 reads SYDVKM. The CDR3 runs 13 residues. V shed 11 bases, J shed 2 bases, and the junction held 8 bases outside the gene matches. The CDR3 reads CAGRQGQNTEAFF. DNA of the CDR3: TGTGCCGGACGACAGGGCCAAAACACTGAAGCTTTCTTT.

The chain couples TRBV5-1 to TRBJ1-6, with TRBD1 as a possible D gene (5 bases). CDR3 length: 17 residues. CDR1 is SGHRS and CDR2 is YFSETQ in the germline V gene. Trimming took off 4 bases at V and 0 bases at J, with 14 bases between the two ends. CDR3 sequence (DNA): TGCGCCAGCAGCCGACAGAGCCTCAGCTCCTATAATTCACCCCTCCACTTT. Its translation is CASSRQSLSSYNSPLHF.

The rearrangement uses TRBV6-2 or TRBV6-3 and TRBJ1-3; D is undetermined. This CDR3 has 15 residues. The germline V and J ends were trimmed by 5 bases and 5 bases, with 16 bases remaining between them. CDR1 is MNHEY, CDR2 SVGEGT, per germline. CDR3 residues: CASSETPGRRNTIYF. CDR3 sequence (DNA): TGTGCCAGCAGTGAGACCCCGGGTAGAAGAAACACCATATATTTT.

This clone was observed once. The chain is built from TRBV19 and TRBJ2-1; 9 bases map to TRBD1. The V and J ends lost 6 bases and 5 bases, in that order; junction bases with no gene match: 11. The CDR3 contains 16 residues. Germline CDR1 LNHDA, CDR2 SQIVND (reference sequence). CDR3 DNA: TGTGCCAGTAGAAAACAGGGGGCAGAGATAAACAATGAGCAGTTCTTC. Protein product: CASRKQGAEINNEQFF.

J is TRBJ1-1 and V is TRBV12-3 or TRBV12-4; D possibly corresponds to TRBD1 (5 bases). Trimming left V 6 bases short and J 7 bases short, with 15 bases between. This CDR3 has 13 amino acids. In DNA, the CDR3 is TGTGCCAGCAGACAAGCGGGGGGGAATGAAGCTTTCTTT. It encodes CASRQAGGNEAFF.

This chain links TRBV2 with TRBJ2-1, with 8 nucleotides matching TRBD1. Germline CDR1 SNHLY, CDR2 FYNNEI. J gave up 10 bases and V 8 bases, and 10 bases lay outside the gene matches. CDR3 size: 13 residues. This chain's CDR3 is CASGSLGTGEQFF. The CDR3 nucleotides are TGTGCCAGCGGTAGCCTTGGGACAGGCGAGCAGTTCTTC. The variable domain in full, with the rest retrieved from reference TRBV2 and TRBJ2-1, is EPEVTQTPSHQVTQMGQEVILRCVPISNHLYFYWYRQILGQKVEFLVSFYNNEISEKSEIFDDQFSVERPDGSNFTLKIRSTKLEDSAMYFCASGSLGTGEQFFGPGTRLTVL.